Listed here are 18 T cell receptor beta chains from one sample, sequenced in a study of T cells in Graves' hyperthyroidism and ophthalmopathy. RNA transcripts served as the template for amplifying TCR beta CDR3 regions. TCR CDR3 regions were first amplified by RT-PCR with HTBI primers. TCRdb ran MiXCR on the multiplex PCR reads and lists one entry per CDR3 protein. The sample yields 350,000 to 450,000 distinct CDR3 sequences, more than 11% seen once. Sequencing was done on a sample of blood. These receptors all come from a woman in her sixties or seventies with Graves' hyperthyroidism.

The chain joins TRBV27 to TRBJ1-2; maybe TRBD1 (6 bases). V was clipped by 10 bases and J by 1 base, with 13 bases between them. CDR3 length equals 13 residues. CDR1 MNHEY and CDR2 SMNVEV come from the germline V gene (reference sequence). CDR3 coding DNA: TGTGCCACCCCGACAGGCCTTAACTATGGCTACACCTTC. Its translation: CATPTGLNYGYTF.

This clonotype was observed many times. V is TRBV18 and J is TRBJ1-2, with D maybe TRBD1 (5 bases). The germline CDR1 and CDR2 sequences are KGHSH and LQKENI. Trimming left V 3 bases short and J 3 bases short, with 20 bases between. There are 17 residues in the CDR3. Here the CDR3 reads CASSPYKGPTGDYGYTF. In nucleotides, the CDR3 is TGTGCCAGCTCACCCTATAAGGGGCCGACGGGAGACTATGGCTACACCTTC.

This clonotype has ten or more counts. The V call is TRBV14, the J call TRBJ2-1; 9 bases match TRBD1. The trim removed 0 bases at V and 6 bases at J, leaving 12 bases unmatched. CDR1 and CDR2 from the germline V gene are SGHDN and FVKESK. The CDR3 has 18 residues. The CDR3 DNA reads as TGTGCCAGCAGCCAAGATCGGTTAAGGGGACAGGGCGGCAATGAGCAGTTCTTC. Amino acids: CASSQDRLRGQGGNEQFF. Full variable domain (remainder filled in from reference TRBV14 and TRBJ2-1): EAGVTQFPSHSVIEKGQTVTLRCDPISGHDNLYWYRRVMGKEIKFLLHFVKESKQDESGMPNNRFLAERTGGTYSTLKVQPAELEDSGVYFCASSQDRLRGQGGNEQFFGPGTRLTVL.

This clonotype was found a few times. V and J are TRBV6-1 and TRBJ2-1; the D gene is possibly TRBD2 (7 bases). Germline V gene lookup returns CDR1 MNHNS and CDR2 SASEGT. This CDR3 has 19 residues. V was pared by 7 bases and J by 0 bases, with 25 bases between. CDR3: CASIYQIAGAHSSYNEQFF. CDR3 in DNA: TGTGCCAGCATCTACCAGATTGCGGGGGCCCATAGCTCCTACAATGAGCAGTTCTTC.

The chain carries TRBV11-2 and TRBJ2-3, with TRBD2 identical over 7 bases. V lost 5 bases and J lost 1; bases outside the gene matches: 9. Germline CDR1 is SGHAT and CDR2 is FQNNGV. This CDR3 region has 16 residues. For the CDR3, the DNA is TGTGCCAGCAGCCAGGGCGCGGGAGTGGGCACAGATACGCAGTATTTT. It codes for CASSQGAGVGTDTQYF.

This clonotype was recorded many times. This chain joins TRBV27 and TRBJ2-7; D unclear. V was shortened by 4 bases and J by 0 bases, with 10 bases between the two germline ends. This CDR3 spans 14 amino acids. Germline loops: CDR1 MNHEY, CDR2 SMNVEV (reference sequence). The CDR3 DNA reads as TGTGCCAGCAGTTCCTCCCGAAGCTCCTACGAGCAGTACTTC. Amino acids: CASSSSRSSYEQYF.

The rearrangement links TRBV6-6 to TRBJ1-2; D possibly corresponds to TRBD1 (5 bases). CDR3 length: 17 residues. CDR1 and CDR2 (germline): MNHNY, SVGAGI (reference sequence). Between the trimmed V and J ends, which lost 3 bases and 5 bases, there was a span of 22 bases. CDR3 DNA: TGTGCCAGCAGTTATTCGCTCCGGGGATCCCGGGGGTATGGCTACACCTTC. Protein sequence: CASSYSLRGSRGYGYTF.

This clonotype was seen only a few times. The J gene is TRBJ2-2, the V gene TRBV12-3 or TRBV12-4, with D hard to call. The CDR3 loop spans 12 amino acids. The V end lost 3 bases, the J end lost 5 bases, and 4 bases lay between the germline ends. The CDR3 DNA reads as TGTGCCAGCAGTTTCCAGACCGGGGAGCTGTTTTTT. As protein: CASSFQTGELFF.

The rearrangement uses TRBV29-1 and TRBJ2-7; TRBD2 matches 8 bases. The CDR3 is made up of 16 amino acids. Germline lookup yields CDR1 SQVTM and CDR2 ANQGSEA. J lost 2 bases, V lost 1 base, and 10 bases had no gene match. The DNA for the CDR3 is TGCAGCGTTGAAGGTTGGAGAGCGGGAGCCGCCTACGAGCAGTACTTC. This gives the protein CSVEGWRAGAAYEQYF.

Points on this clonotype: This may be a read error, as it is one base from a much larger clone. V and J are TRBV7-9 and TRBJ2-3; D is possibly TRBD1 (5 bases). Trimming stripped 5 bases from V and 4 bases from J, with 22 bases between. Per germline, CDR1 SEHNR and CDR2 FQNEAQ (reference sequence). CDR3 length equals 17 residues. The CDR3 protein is CASSPTLGRSGPDTQYF. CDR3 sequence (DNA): TGTGCCAGCAGCCCCACTCTGGGGCGATCCGGGCCAGATACGCAGTATTTT.

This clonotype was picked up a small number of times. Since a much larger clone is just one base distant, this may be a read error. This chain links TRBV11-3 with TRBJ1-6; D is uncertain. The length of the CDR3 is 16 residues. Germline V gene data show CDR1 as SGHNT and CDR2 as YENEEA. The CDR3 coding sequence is TGTGCCAGCAGCTTAAGCGTCAGCTCCTATAGTTCACCCCTCCACTTT. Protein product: CASSLSVSSYSSPLHF.

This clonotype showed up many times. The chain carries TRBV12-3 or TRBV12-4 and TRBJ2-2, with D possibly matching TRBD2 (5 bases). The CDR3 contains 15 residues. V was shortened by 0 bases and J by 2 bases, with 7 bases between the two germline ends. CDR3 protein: CASSLAEANTGELFF. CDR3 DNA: TGTGCCAGCAGTTTAGCGGAGGCAAACACCGGGGAGCTGTTTTTT.

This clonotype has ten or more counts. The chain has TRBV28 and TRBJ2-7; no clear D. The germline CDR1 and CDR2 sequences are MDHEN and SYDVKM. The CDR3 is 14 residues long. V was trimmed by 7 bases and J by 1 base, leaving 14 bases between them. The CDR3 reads CASNSEVTSYEQYF. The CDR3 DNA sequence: TGTGCCAGCAACTCAGAGGTAACGTCCTACGAGCAGTACTTC.

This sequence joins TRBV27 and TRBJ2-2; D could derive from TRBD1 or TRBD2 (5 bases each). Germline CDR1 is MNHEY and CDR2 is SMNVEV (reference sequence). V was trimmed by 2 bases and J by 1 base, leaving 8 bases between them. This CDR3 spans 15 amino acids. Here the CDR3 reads CASSLQGRNTGELFF. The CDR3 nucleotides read TGTGCCAGCAGTTTACAGGGACGGAACACCGGGGAGCTGTTTTTT.

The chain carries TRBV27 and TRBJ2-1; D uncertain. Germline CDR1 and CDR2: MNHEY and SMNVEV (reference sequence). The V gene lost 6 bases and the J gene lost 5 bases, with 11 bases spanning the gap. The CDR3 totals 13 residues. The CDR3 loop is CASRPAPNNEQFF. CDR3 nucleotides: TGTGCCAGCAGGCCGGCCCCGAACAATGAGCAGTTCTTC.

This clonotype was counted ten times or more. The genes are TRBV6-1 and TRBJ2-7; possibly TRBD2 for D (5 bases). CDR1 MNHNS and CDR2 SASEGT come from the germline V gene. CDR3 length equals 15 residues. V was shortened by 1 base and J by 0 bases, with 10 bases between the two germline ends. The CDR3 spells CASSEGRGSSYEQYF. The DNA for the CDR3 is TGTGCCAGCAGTGAAGGCCGTGGGAGCTCCTACGAGCAGTACTTC.

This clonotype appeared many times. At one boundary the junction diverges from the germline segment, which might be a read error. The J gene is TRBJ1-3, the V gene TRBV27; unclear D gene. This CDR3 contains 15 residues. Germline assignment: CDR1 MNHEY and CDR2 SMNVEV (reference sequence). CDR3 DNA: TGTGCCGGCAGCCCCACCTCTCATTGGGAAAACACCATATATTTT. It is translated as CAGSPTSHWENTIYF.

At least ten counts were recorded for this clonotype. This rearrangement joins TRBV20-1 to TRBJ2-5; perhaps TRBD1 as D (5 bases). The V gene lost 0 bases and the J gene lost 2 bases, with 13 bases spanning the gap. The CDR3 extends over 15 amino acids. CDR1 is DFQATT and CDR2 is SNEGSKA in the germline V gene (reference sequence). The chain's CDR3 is CSARDLRTNQETQYF. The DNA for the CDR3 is TGCAGTGCTAGAGACCTCCGGACAAATCAAGAGACCCAGTACTTC.